A single sample is the source of the 16 T cell receptor beta chains below, sequenced in a study of blood T cell repertoires in COVID-19. Only in-frame clones appear in the TCRdb table, and some are missing; sequencing was by immunoSEQ multiplex PCR. The table has more than 150,000 clones, roughly four fifths seen once. Sequenced: peripheral blood. The receptors were gathered from a woman in her forties with acute or convalescent COVID-19.

The V gene is TRBV19, the J gene TRBJ1-2, with unresolved D. Germline V lookup: CDR1 LNHDA, CDR2 SQIVND (reference sequence). The CDR3 covers 13 residues. Trimming shortened V by 3 bases and J by 8 bases, and 13 bases separated the two germline ends. CDR3 coding DNA: TGTGCCAGTAGTATTAAATCAGGCTACGGCTACACCTTC. Translated: CASSIKSGYGYTF.

The chain's CDR3 is CASSQLPQIYRGASEQFF. In nucleotides, the CDR3 is TGTGCCAGCTCACAGCTACCCCAAATTTATCGGGGGGCCTCCGAGCAGTTCTTC. The rearrangement joins TRBV18 to TRBJ2-1; perhaps TRBD2 as D (7 bases). The V end was cut by 4 bases, the J end by 10 bases, with 29 bases between. The CDR3 loop spans 18 amino acids. The germline V gene has CDR1 KGHSH and CDR2 LQKENI. Full variable domain (rest looked up from reference TRBV18 and TRBJ2-1): NAGVMQNPRHLVRRRGQEARLRCSPMKGHSHVYWYRQLPEEGLKFMVYLQKENIIDESGMPKERFSAEFPKEGPSILRIQQVVRGDSAAYFCASSQLPQIYRGASEQFFGPGTRLTVL.

The rearrangement links TRBV6-4 to TRBJ2-7, with TRBD2 matching 10 bases. This CDR3 has 15 residues. Per germline, CDR1 MRHNA and CDR2 SNTAGT. V shed 3 bases, J shed 3 bases, and the junction held 5 bases outside the gene matches. The CDR3 reads CASSEESSGSYEQYF. The CDR3 nucleotides are TGTGCCAGCAGTGAAGAGTCTAGCGGGAGCTACGAGCAGTACTTC.

The chain joins TRBV18 to TRBJ1-1; 10 bases are shared with TRBD1. The V segment lost 8 bases and the J segment 5 bases; nucleotides outside the gene matches: 11. The CDR3 runs 15 residues. Germline CDR1 and CDR2: KGHSH and LQKENI. In nucleotides, the CDR3 is TGTGCCAGCGGAACCACGGGACAGGGGAGAACTGAAGCTTTCTTT. This translates into CASGTTGQGRTEAFF.

CDR3 DNA: TGTGCCAGCAGCTTAGGTTTGACCGGGACAGGGGCAATGGAGACCCAGTACTTC. Translation: CASSLGLTGTGAMETQYF. V usage is TRBV7-9 and J usage is TRBJ2-5, with 10 bases fitting TRBD1. Germline CDR1 reads SEHNR; CDR2 reads FQNEAQ (reference sequence). V lost 1 base, J lost 5 bases, and 13 bases stayed unmatched. The CDR3 length is 18 residues.

The J gene is TRBJ2-3, the V gene TRBV24-1; D is possibly TRBD2 (6 bases). Trimming left V 4 bases short and J 6 bases short, with 22 bases between. CDR1 and CDR2 from the germline V gene are KGHDR and SFDVKD. There are 17 residues in the CDR3. CDR3: CATSDPGGAGPWDTQYF. In nucleotides, the CDR3 is TGTGCCACCAGTGACCCCGGCGGAGCGGGTCCATGGGATACGCAGTATTTT.

Written as DNA, the CDR3 is TGTGCCAGCACTACGGGAGAGGACAATGAGCAGTTCTTC. This translates into CASTTGEDNEQFF. V usage is TRBV2 and J usage is TRBJ2-1; D is possibly TRBD2 (6 bases). V was pared by 7 bases and J by 5 bases, with 12 bases between. Germline values: CDR1 SNHLY, CDR2 FYNNEI. The CDR3 runs 13 residues.

This chain uses TRBV13 with TRBJ2-5, with D unclear. V lost 5 bases and J 5 bases, leaving 12 bases between the germline ends. Germline CDR1 is PRHDT and CDR2 is FYEKMQ (reference sequence). The CDR3 totals 13 residues. In DNA form, the CDR3 reads TGTGCCAGCAGCGACCGGAGCTGGGAGACCCAGTACTTC. Amino acids: CASSDRSWETQYF. The variable domain in full, with the rest retrieved from reference TRBV13 and TRBJ2-5, is AAGVIQSPRHLIKEKRETATLKCYPIPRHDTVYWYQQGPGQDPQFLISFYEKMQSDKGSIPDRFSAQQFSDYHSELNMSSLELGDSALYFCASSDRSWETQYFGPGTRLLVL.

V and J are TRBV24-1 and TRBJ2-1; 11 bases align to TRBD2. There are 17 residues in the CDR3. Losses at the gene ends were 4 bases for V and 6 bases for J; bases not matched to a gene: 10. Per germline, CDR1 KGHDR and CDR2 SFDVKD. In DNA, the CDR3 is TGTGCCACCAGTGACACAAATAGCGGGAGGGGGATCAATGAGCAGTTCTTC. Translated, it gives CATSDTNSGRGINEQFF.

The V and J genes are TRBV29-1 and TRBJ2-7; 7 nucleotides align to TRBD1. Per germline, CDR1 SQVTM and CDR2 ANQGSEA. This CDR3 region has 17 residues. After removal of 6 bases from V and 1 base from J, the junction contained 18 bases not matched to a gene. The CDR3 reads CSVAKLQDRHRSYEQYF. The CDR3, as DNA: TGCAGCGTAGCCAAACTCCAGGACAGGCATCGTTCCTACGAGCAGTACTTC.

V is TRBV18 and J is TRBJ2-3, with D unclear. CDR1 and CDR2 from the germline V gene are KGHSH and LQKENI. Trimming took off 6 bases at V and 3 bases at J, with 7 bases between the two ends. This CDR3 is 12 amino acids long. The CDR3 loop is CASSKTTDTQYF. The CDR3 bases are TGTGCCAGCTCCAAAACTACAGATACGCAGTATTTT.

The J gene is TRBJ2-3, the V gene TRBV30; possible D gene TRBD2, 5 bases. From germline, CDR1 is GTSNPN and CDR2 SVGIG (reference sequence). Between the trimmed V and J ends, which lost 4 bases and 6 bases, there was a span of 14 bases. The CDR3 is made up of 13 amino acids. CDR3 sequence: CAWTPGNGDTQYF. The CDR3 nucleotides read TGTGCCTGGACTCCCGGGAATGGCGATACGCAGTATTTT.

The chain couples TRBV28 to TRBJ1-1, with 9 bases identical to TRBD1. Germline V CDR1 and CDR2: MDHEN, SYDVKM. This CDR3 is built from 14 residues. V shed 7 bases, J shed 6 bases, and the junction held 9 bases outside the gene matches. The CDR3 DNA reads TGTGCCAGCACTCAGCACAGGGGGCTCGCTGAAGCTTTCTTT. Translation gives CASTQHRGLAEAFF.

This chain connects TRBV5-6 to TRBJ2-2; 9 positions match TRBD1. Germline values: CDR1 SGHDT, CDR2 YYEEEE. V was clipped by 5 bases and J by 7 bases; unmatched bases: 6. The CDR3 runs 14 residues. CDR3: CASSWDRVSGELFF. In nucleotides, the CDR3 is TGTGCCAGCAGTTGGGACAGGGTGAGCGGGGAGCTGTTTTTT.

The chain couples TRBV19 to TRBJ1-5; the D is unclear. V was shortened by 6 bases and J by 1 base, with 19 bases between the two germline ends. Germline CDR1 reads LNHDA; CDR2 reads SQIVND (reference sequence). This CDR3 is 17 amino acids long. The CDR3 here is CASRTDYLDGSNQPQHF. CDR3 coding DNA: TGTGCCAGTAGGACGGACTACCTCGATGGGAGCAATCAGCCCCAGCATTTT.

This clone came up once. The gene calls are TRBV20-1 and TRBJ1-5; 9 bases map to TRBD1. The CDR3 runs 15 residues. CDR1 DFQATT and CDR2 SNEGSKA come from the germline V gene (reference sequence). Trimming removed 3 bases from V and 7 bases from J; junction bases left unmatched: 10. The CDR3 is CSASFQGQGDQPQHF. The CDR3 DNA reads TGCAGTGCTAGTTTCCAGGGACAGGGTGACCAGCCCCAGCATTTT.